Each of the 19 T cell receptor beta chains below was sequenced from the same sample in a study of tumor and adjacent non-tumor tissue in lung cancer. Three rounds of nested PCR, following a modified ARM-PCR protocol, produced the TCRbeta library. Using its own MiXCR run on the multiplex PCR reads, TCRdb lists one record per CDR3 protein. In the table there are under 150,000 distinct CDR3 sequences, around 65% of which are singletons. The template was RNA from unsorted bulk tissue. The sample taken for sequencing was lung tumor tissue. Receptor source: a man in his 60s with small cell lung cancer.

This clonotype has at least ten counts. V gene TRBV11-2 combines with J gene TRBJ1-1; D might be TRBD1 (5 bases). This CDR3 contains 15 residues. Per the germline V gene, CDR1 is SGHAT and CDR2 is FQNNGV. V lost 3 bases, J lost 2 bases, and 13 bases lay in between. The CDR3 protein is CASSFVGLINTEAFF. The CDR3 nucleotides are TGTGCCAGCAGCTTTGTGGGACTCATAAACACTGAAGCTTTCTTT. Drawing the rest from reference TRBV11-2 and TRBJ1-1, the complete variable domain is EAGVAQSPRYKIIEKRQSVAFWCNPISGHATLYWYQQILGQGPKLLIQFQNNGVVDDSQLPKDRFSAERLKGVDSTLKIQPAKLEDSAVYLCASSFVGLINTEAFFGQGTRLTVV.

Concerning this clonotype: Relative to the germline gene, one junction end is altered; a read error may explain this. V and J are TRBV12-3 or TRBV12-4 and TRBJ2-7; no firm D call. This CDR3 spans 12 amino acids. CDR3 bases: TGTGGCAGCAGGCAACAAGGTTACGAGCAGTACTTC. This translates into CGSRQQGYEQYF.

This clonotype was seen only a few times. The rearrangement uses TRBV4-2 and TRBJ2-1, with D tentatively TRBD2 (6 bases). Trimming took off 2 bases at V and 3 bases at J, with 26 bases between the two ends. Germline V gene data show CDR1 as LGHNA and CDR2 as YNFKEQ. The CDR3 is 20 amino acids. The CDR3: CASSQYGSGASIINYNEQFF. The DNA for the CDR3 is TGTGCCAGCAGCCAATACGGGTCGGGAGCAAGTATAATTAACTACAATGAGCAGTTCTTC.

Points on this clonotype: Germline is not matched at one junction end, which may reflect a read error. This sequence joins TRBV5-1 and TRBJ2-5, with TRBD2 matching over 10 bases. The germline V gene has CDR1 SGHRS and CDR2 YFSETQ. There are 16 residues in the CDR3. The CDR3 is CASILGLAGDVETQYF. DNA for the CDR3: TGCGCCAGCATCTTGGGTCTAGCGGGAGATGTAGAGACCCAGTACTTC.

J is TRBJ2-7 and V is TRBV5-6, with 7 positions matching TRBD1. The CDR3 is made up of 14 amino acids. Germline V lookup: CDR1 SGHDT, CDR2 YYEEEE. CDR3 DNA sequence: TGTACCAGCAGCTTGGGACAGAACTCGCTCGAGCAGTACGTC. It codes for CTSSLGQNSLEQYV.

The CDR3 spells CASSQGGKTQYF. Here the CDR3 DNA reads TGTGCCAGCAGCCAGGGAGGGAAGACCCAGTACTTC. The chain couples TRBV11-2 to TRBJ2-5; TRBD2 aligns across 7 bases. This CDR3 region has 12 residues. In germline, CDR1 is SGHAT, CDR2 FQNNGV. V shed 5 bases and J 6 bases; nucleotides not matched to a gene: 3.

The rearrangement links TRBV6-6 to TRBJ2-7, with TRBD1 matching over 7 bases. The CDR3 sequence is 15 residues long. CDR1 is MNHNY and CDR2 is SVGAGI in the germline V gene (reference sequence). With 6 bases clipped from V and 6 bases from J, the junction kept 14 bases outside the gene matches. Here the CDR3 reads CASRSHRGEDIEQYF. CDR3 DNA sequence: TGTGCCAGCAGATCCCACAGGGGTGAAGATATCGAGCAGTACTTC.

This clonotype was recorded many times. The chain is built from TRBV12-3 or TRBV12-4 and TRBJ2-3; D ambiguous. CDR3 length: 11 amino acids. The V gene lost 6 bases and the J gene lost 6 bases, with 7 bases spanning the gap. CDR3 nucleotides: TGTGCCAGCAGCTTAACGGATACGCAGTATTTT. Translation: CASSLTDTQYF.

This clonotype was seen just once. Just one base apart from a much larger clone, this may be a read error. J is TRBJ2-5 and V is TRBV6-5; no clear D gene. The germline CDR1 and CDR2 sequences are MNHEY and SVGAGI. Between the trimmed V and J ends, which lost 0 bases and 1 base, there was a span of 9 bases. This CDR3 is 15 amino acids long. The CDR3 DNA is TGTGCCAGCAGTTACTCACTCCGGATCCAAGAGACCCAGTACTTC. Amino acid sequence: CASSYSLRIQETQYF.

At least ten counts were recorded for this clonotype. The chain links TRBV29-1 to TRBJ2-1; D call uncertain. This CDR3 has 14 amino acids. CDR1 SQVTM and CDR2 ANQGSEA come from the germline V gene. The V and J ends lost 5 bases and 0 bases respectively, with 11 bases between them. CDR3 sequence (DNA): TGCAGCGTTACCGGTCGTAGCTCCTACAATGAGCAGTTCTTC. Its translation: CSVTGRSSYNEQFF.

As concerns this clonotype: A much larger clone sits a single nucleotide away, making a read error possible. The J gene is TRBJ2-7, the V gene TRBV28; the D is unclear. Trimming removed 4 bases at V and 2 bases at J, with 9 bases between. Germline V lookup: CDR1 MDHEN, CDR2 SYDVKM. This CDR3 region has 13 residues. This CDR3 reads CASSSLDAYEQYF. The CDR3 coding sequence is TGTGCCAGCAGTTCTTTGGACGCCTACGAGCAGTACTTC.

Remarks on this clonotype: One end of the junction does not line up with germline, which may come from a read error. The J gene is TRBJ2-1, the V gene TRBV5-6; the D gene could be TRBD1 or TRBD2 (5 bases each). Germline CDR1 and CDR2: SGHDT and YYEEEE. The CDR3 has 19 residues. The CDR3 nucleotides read TGTGCCAGCAGCTTGGTCGTTGGGGGATTAGTGGGAGTATACAATGAGCAGTCCTTC. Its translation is CASSLVVGGLVGVYNEQSF.

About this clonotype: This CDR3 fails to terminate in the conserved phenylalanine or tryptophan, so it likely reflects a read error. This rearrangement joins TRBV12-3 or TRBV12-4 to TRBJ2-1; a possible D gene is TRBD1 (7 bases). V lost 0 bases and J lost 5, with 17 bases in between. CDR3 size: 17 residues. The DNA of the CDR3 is TGTGCCAGCAGTTTAGCGGGGGGCCGGACAGGAAACAATGAGCAGTTCTTA. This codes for CASSLAGGRTGNNEQFL.

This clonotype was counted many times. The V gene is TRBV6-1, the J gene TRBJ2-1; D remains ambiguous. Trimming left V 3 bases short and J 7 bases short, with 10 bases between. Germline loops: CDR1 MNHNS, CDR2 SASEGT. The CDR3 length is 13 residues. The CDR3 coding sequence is TGTGCCAGCAGTGAGAACACTTGGAATGAGCAGTTCTTC. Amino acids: CASSENTWNEQFF.

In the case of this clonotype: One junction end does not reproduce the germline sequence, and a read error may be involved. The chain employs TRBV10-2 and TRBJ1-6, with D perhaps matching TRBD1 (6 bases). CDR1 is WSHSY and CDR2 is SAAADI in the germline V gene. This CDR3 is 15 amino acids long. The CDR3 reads CASSEWGHGDSPLHF. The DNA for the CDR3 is TGCGCCAGCAGTGAGTGGGGACATGGGGATTCACCTCTCCACTTT.

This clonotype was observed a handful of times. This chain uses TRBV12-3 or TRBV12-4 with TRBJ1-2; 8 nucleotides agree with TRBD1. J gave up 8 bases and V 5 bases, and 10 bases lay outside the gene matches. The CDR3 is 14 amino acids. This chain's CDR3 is CASSRLGTGGGYTF. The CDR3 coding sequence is TGTGCCAGCAGTCGCCTCGGGACAGGAGGAGGCTACACCTTC.

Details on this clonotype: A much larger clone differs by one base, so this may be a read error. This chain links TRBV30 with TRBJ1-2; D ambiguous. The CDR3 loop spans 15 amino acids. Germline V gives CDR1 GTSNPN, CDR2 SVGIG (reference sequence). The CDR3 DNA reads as TGTACCTGGAGTGCGAGATACTGGAGAAACTATGGCTACACCTTC. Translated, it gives CTWSARYWRNYGYTF.

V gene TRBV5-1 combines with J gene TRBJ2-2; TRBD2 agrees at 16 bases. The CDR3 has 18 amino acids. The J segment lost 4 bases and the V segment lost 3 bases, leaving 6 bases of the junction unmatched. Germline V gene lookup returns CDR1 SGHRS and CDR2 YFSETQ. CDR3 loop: CASSSGTSGRAVTGELFF. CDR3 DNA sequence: TGCGCCAGCAGCTCCGGGACTAGCGGGAGGGCTGTCACCGGGGAGCTGTTTTTT.

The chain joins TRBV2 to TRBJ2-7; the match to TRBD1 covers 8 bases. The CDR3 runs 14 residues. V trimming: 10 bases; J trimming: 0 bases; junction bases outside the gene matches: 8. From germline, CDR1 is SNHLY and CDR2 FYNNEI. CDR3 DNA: TGTGCCACCTCCCGGACAGGGAGCTCCTACGAGCAGTACTTC. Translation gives CATSRTGSSYEQYF. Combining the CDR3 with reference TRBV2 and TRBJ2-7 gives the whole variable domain EPEVTQTPSHQVTQMGQEVILRCVPISNHLYFYWYRQILGQKVEFLVSFYNNEISEKSEIFDDQFSVERPDGSNFTLKIRSTKLEDSAMYFCATSRTGSSYEQYFGPGTRLTVT.